The next 20 T cell receptor beta chains were all read from a single sample in a study of CD8+CD57+ T cells in acquired aplastic anemia. Profiles of TCR beta VDJ and CDR3 were generated from a genomic DNA template. TCRdb re-called the reads through MiXCR, storing one row per CDR3 protein. Of hundreds of thousands of distinct CDR3 sequences detected, around 45% appear once; the ten largest clones hold less than 9%. Patients chosen for sequencing had CD8+CD57+ cells that had expanded, as shown by flow cytometry. Sequenced sample: sorted CD4+, CD8+, or CD8+CD57+ T cells (not recorded which) from PBMCs. These receptors all stem from a human donor with aplastic anemia.

This clonotype was observed a few times. This chain uses TRBV7-2 with TRBJ2-7, with 7 nucleotides matching TRBD2. The CDR3 spans 15 residues. Germline V gene data show CDR1 as SGHTA and CDR2 as FQGNSA. Germline trimming cut 0 bases from V and 1 base from J; bases unmatched to any gene: 3. CDR3 residues: CASSLAPAGSYEQYF. CDR3 coding DNA: TGTGCCAGCAGCTTAGCCCCAGCGGGGTCCTACGAGCAGTACTTC.

The sample holds many counts of this clonotype. The CDR3 bases are TGTGCCAGCAGCCAACATCAGACAGGGGGCCGTAGTCCCTACGAGCAGTACTTC. Its protein is CASSQHQTGGRSPYEQYF. V is TRBV4-2 and J is TRBJ2-7; TRBD1 matches at 10 bases. Trimming took 2 bases from V and 2 from J; bases not matched to a gene: 12. The CDR3 consists of 18 residues. The germline CDR1 and CDR2 sequences are LGHNA and YNFKEQ.

The gene calls are TRBV10-1 and TRBJ2-7; 9 bases align to TRBD1. After removal of 3 bases from V and 5 bases from J, the junction contained 11 bases not matched to a gene. The germline CDR1 and CDR2 sequences are WNHNN and SYGVQD (reference sequence). The CDR3 loop spans 16 amino acids. The CDR3 spells CASSEVRTGVINEQYF. As DNA, the CDR3 is TGCGCCAGCAGTGAAGTGAGGACAGGGGTGATTAACGAGCAGTACTTC.

The CDR3: CASSTLGTGKQETQYF. The CDR3 DNA is TGCGCCAGCAGCACACTCGGGACAGGGAAACAAGAGACCCAGTACTTC. This chain uses TRBV4-1 with TRBJ2-5, with TRBD1 matching over 9 bases. Trimming removed 5 bases from V and 2 bases from J; junction bases left unmatched: 9. This CDR3 has 16 residues. Germline CDR1 MGHRA, CDR2 YSYEKL.

The chain recombines TRBV5-4 with TRBJ1-6; D is unresolved. Germline lookup yields CDR1 SGHNT and CDR2 YYREEE (reference sequence). The CDR3 has 15 amino acids. V dropped 1 base and J dropped 6 bases, with 11 bases sitting between them. The CDR3 nucleotides are TGTGCCAGCAGCTTGAGTTTCGTAGCTAATTCACCCCTCCACTTT. Translation gives CASSLSFVANSPLHF.

This clonotype has a single count. The chain is built from TRBV7-9 and TRBJ1-2; 10 nucleotides agree with TRBD1. This CDR3 has 14 residues. From germline, CDR1 is SEHNR and CDR2 FQNEAQ (reference sequence). V lost 5 bases and J lost 6; bases outside the gene matches: 6. The CDR3 loop reads CASSPPTGGDGYTF. The CDR3 nucleotides are TGTGCCAGCAGCCCTCCGACAGGGGGCGATGGCTACACCTTC.

The rearrangement links TRBV19 to TRBJ2-1; 7 bases are shared with TRBD2. V shed 3 bases, J shed 8 bases, and the junction held 4 bases outside the gene matches. Germline V gene lookup returns CDR1 LNHDA and CDR2 SQIVND (reference sequence). The CDR3 runs 13 residues. The CDR3 here is CASSMAGVDEQFF. DNA for the CDR3: TGTGCCAGTAGTATGGCGGGGGTGGATGAGCAGTTCTTC.

Points on this clonotype: At one of its ends the junction is not consistent with the germline gene, which may arise from a read error. This rearrangement joins TRBV5-5 to TRBJ2-6; TRBD2 is a possible D gene (5 bases). Germline-derived CDR1 and CDR2 are SGHKS and YYEKEE (reference sequence). This CDR3 is built from 16 residues. CDR3 nucleotide sequence: TGTGCCTGCAGCCAAGAATCCGGGACTGGGGCCAACGTCCTGACTTTC. Translating it yields CACSQESGTGANVLTF.

This clonotype was observed at least ten times. The rearrangement joins TRBV7-9 to TRBJ1-1; D is unclear. Germline values: CDR1 SEHNR, CDR2 FQNEAQ (reference sequence). The CDR3 length is 13 residues. V lost 1 base and J lost 8, with 11 bases in between. CDR3: CASSLDSTKEAFF. DNA of the CDR3: TGTGCCAGCAGCTTAGATTCCACAAAGGAAGCTTTCTTT.

This chain joins TRBV20-1 and TRBJ1-1, with 7 bases matching TRBD1. The V gene end was trimmed by 2 bases and the J gene end by 1 base; junction bases not matched to a gene: 7. The germline CDR1 and CDR2 sequences are DFQATT and SNEGSKA (reference sequence). The CDR3 runs 15 residues. The DNA of the CDR3 is TGCAGTGCTAGACCCCAGACAGGGTCGAACACTGAAGCTTTCTTT. Its protein product is CSARPQTGSNTEAFF.

This clonotype was detected ten times or more. V and J are TRBV7-9 and TRBJ1-5; D may be TRBD1 (6 bases). There are 16 residues in the CDR3. Germline loops: CDR1 SEHNR, CDR2 FQNEAQ (reference sequence). V was clipped by 5 bases and J by 0 bases, with 14 bases between them. CDR3: CASSPGGLNSNQPQHF. The DNA for the CDR3 is TGTGCCAGCAGCCCGGGGGGCCTAAATAGCAATCAGCCCCAGCATTTT.

The genes are TRBV20-1 and TRBJ2-7; D may be TRBD1 (6 bases). Germline CDR1 reads DFQATT; CDR2 reads SNEGSKA (reference sequence). The CDR3 spans 18 residues. V was pared by 0 bases and J by 1 base, with 22 bases between. This chain's CDR3 is CSARDLAPDRPISYEQYF. The CDR3 nucleotides read TGCAGTGCTAGAGATCTCGCGCCGGACAGACCGATTTCCTACGAGCAGTACTTC.

CDR3 in amino acids: CASSLVELGRESGNTIYF. The CDR3 nucleotides read TGTGCCAGCAGCTTGGTTGAATTGGGCAGAGAGTCTGGAAACACCATATATTTT. This chain connects TRBV5-4 to TRBJ1-3; D gene uncertain. From germline, CDR1 is SGHNT and CDR2 YYREEE (reference sequence). V lost 0 bases and J 1 base, leaving 17 bases between the germline ends. The CDR3 has 18 residues.

This chain uses TRBV6-5 with TRBJ2-5; D call uncertain. The CDR3 length is 11 residues. V dropped 7 bases and J dropped 4 bases, with 7 bases sitting between them. Per germline, CDR1 MNHEY and CDR2 SVGAGI. CDR3 nucleotides: TGTGCCAGCAAAATAGGAGAGACCCAGTACTTC. Protein sequence: CASKIGETQYF.

This clonotype was recorded many times. This chain connects TRBV6-1 to TRBJ2-3; no definite D call. The germline CDR1 and CDR2 sequences are MNHNS and SASEGT. This CDR3 has 14 residues. Trimming removed 7 bases from V and 3 bases from J, with 14 bases in between. The CDR3 sequence: CASKGYQETDTQYF. The CDR3 bases are TGTGCCAGCAAGGGTTACCAGGAGACAGATACGCAGTATTTT.

The chain joins TRBV5-6 to TRBJ2-1; 12 nucleotides align to TRBD2. The CDR3 contains 15 residues. Germline V gene lookup returns CDR1 SGHDT and CDR2 YYEEEE. Trimming took 3 bases from V and 6 from J; bases not matched to a gene: 4. CDR3 loop: CASSWTSGTPNEQFF. CDR3 DNA sequence: TGTGCCAGCAGCTGGACTAGCGGGACTCCCAATGAGCAGTTCTTC.

This clonotype showed up many times. The rearrangement uses TRBV19 and TRBJ2-7, with 8 bases fitting TRBD1. CDR1 is LNHDA, CDR2 SQIVND, per germline (reference sequence). The CDR3 has 16 residues. With 6 bases clipped from V and 0 bases from J, the junction kept 10 bases outside the gene matches. CDR3 coding DNA: TGTGCCAGTAGCCCCCCAGGACAGGGAGGCTCCTACGAGCAGTACTTC. Protein sequence: CASSPPGQGGSYEQYF.

This clonotype was found many times. This sequence joins TRBV10-1 and TRBJ2-5, with 7 bases that match TRBD2. CDR1 is WNHNN, CDR2 SYGVQD, per germline (reference sequence). V shed 3 bases and J 5 bases; nucleotides not matched to a gene: 12. The CDR3 is made up of 16 amino acids. This chain's CDR3 is CASSDEAAGAYETQYF. The CDR3 DNA is TGCGCCAGCAGTGACGAAGCTGCGGGAGCATACGAGACCCAGTACTTC.

This clonotype showed up just a few times. This chain joins TRBV4-2 and TRBJ2-1; TRBD1 might be the D (5 bases). Germline V gene lookup returns CDR1 LGHNA and CDR2 YNFKEQ. This CDR3 contains 13 residues. V lost 6 bases to trimming and J lost 4 bases, with 10 bases between them. The CDR3, as DNA: TGTGCCAGCAGTAGCAGGGTTTACAATGAGCAGTTCTTC. Its protein product is CASSSRVYNEQFF.

This clonotype was detected many times. The chain is built from TRBV29-1 and TRBJ2-2; D may be TRBD1 or TRBD2 (6 bases each). Germline V gene sequence: CDR1 SQVTM, CDR2 ANQGSEA. CDR3 length equals 16 residues. The V gene lost 4 bases and the J gene lost 0 bases, with 15 bases spanning the gap. The CDR3 loop is CSVVTWGASNTGELFF. The CDR3 DNA is TGCAGCGTTGTCACGTGGGGGGCCTCGAACACCGGGGAGCTGTTTTTT.